The T cell receptor beta chain described here comes from a study of T cell changes during pregnancy in multiple sclerosis. V lost 1 base and J 6 bases, leaving 7 bases between the germline ends. Per germline, CDR1 SGHAT and CDR2 FQNNGV. CDR3 length: 12 amino acids. Data came from immunoSEQ multiplex PCR; TCRdb stores just in-frame clones and leaves some out. This sample carries roughly 100,000 clones, 92% of them seen once, and the ten largest clones take 1.5% to 2%. The sequenced sample was peripheral blood, obtained after pregnancy. This receptor was taken from a female donor with multiple sclerosis, enrolled in a pregnancy study. This sequence joins TRBV11-2 and TRBJ2-7; D call uncertain. The CDR3 DNA reads as TGTGCCAGCAGCTTAGGTCGTCTCGAGCAGTACTTC. Translating gives CASSLGRLEQYF.